This T cell receptor beta chain came from a study of T cell repertoires in ileal Crohn's disease. Study-wide points: Clonal expansions were more frequent in active smokers than non-smokers at surgery.

As concerns this clone: Its antigen is unknown.

The CDR3 is made up of 16 amino acids. CDR1 and CDR2 (germline): SGHKS, YYEKEE (reference sequence). Trimming removed 0 bases at V and 1 base at J, with 11 bases between. The repertoire was sequenced with immunoSEQ multiplex PCR; TCRdb's copy has only in-frame clones and lacks some. The table includes 15,000 to 20,000 clones, more than 85% detected once. This TCR derives from an adult with Crohn's disease. The V and J genes are TRBV5-5 and TRBJ2-1; maybe TRBD2 (5 bases). The specimen was ileal tissue. The CDR3 spells CASSLAGGRSYNEQFF. The CDR3 DNA is TGTGCCAGCAGCTTGGCCGGCGGGCGATCCTACAATGAGCAGTTCTTC.